This T cell receptor (beta chain) was identified in a study of OX40 agonist ivuxolimab in advanced cancers. Study-wide context: The group had a mean age of 60 years, ranged from 23 to 79, and was 80% to 85% male.

Generated by immunoSEQ multiplex PCR, the TCRdb table keeps only in-frame clones and is missing some. The data show about 66,000 clones, roughly 80% seen once. Study-wide findings and caveats: Dosing at 0.1 to 3.0 mg/kg was accompanied by clonal expansion of CD4+ and CD8+ blood T cells by week 6. Expanded peripheral T-cell antigen specificity went undetermined.

This clone was seen once. Its antigen is undetermined. Germline V gives CDR1 MDHEN, CDR2 SYDVKM. The V end lost 7 bases, the J end lost 2 bases, and 18 bases lay between the germline ends. CDR3 length equals 15 residues. The rearrangement joins TRBV28 to TRBJ2-7, with a weak D call TRBD1 (7 bases). The specimen was CD4+ or CD8+ T cells sorted from blood, collected in a trial of the OX40 agonist ivuxolimab. This sequence originates from an adult with an advanced solid tumor such as melanoma, head and neck, liver or kidney cancer. The chain's CDR3 is CASTRSQGGTYEQYF. The CDR3 DNA reads as TGTGCCAGCACTAGGAGTCAGGGGGGTACCTACGAGCAGTACTTC.